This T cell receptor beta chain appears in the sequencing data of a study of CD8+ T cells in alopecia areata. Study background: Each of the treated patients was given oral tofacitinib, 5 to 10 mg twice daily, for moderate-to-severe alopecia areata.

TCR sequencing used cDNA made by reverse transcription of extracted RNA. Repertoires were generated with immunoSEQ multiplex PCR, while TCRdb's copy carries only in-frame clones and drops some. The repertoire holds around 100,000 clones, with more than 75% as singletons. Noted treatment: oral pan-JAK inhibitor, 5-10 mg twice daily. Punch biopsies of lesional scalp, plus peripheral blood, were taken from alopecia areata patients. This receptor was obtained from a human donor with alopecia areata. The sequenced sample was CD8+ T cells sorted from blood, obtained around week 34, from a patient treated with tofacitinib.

The CDR3 sequence is CASSFWQGPSYEQYF. The CDR3 DNA reads TGTGCCAGCAGCTTTTGGCAGGGTCCCTCCTACGAGCAGTACTTC. The V gene is TRBV7-8, the J gene TRBJ2-7, with D tentatively TRBD1 (5 bases). Trimming removed 3 bases at V and 0 bases at J, with 12 bases between. The CDR3 has 15 residues. Germline V gene lookup returns CDR1 SGHVS and CDR2 FQNEAQ. The whole variable domain, remainder taken from reference TRBV7-8 and TRBJ2-7, is GAGVSQSPRYKVAKRGQDVALRCDPISGHVSLFWYQQALGQGPEFLTYFQNEAQLDKSGLPSDRFFAERPEGSVSTLKIQRTQQEDSAVYLCASSFWQGPSYEQYFGPGTRLTVT.